This T cell receptor (beta chain) is from a study of cytomegalovirus exposure and HLA in healthy donors. Study-wide points: Previous analysis showed most TCR beta V segments were productive about 87% or about 30% of the time.

PCR involved 60 Vbeta and 13 Jbeta primers. Some clones are missing from TCRdb's copy, which holds only in-frame ones; the method was immunoSEQ multiplex PCR. The sample includes approximately 170,000 clones, under 85% seen only once; the top ten take about 4%. To note about this clone: The antigen is not known.

There are 14 residues in the CDR3. The V gene's germline CDR1 is MNHEY and CDR2 SMNVEV (reference sequence). Trimming removed 7 bases at V and 6 bases at J, with 13 bases between. This receptor was identified in a man between 50 and 59 years old in good health and CMV-seropositive. The chain employs TRBV27 and TRBJ1-6, with D hard to call. Sequences were obtained from PBMCs. The CDR3: CASNGGYSNSPLHF. The DNA for the CDR3 is TGTGCCAGCAACGGAGGGTATAGTAATTCACCCCTCCACTTT.